These T cell receptor beta chains were read from a single sample in a study of shared clonotypes between healthy human individuals. This table comes from immunoSEQ multiplex PCR, and its TCRdb copy is limited to in-frame clones, with some not included. The profile shows hundreds of thousands of clones, about 97% of them singletons. The sequenced sample was naive CD8+ T cells sorted from blood. The source is a man aged 30 to 39 in good health. CDR3s include the opening cysteine and the closing phenylalanine or tryptophan. Fields, in order: V gene, D gene, clone size, J gene, CDR3 DNA, CDR3 protein. A D gene is named only where the DNA matches it firmly. The size of a clone is reported for some rows only, either as once, few or many, or as a class for expanded clones.

V: TRBV5-5; D: .; size: .; J: TRBJ2-3; DNA: TGTGCCAGCGAGGTGTGGGCTCGAACAGATACGCAGTATTTT; CDR3: CASEVWARTDTQYF
V: TRBV5-4; D: .; size: .; J: TRBJ2-3; DNA: TGTGCCAGCAGCAATTCACTCGTTTCGAGGGCAGATACGCAGTATTTT; CDR3: CASSNSLVSRADTQYF
V: TRBV9; D: .; size: .; J: TRBJ2-7; DNA: TGTGCCAGCAGCGACCCAATAGGGGAGGAAGTCTACGAGCAGTACTTC; CDR3: CASSDPIGEEVYEQYF
V: TRBV7-6; D: .; size: .; J: TRBJ2-7; DNA: TGTGCCAGCAGCTTAGATCCGCTCTCCTACGAGCAGTACTTC; CDR3: CASSLDPLSYEQYF
V: TRBV15; D: .; size: .; J: TRBJ2-5; DNA: TGTGCCACCAGCAGAGATGGCCCGCAAGAGACCCAGTACTTC; CDR3: CATSRDGPQETQYF
V: TRBV6-5; D: .; size: .; J: TRBJ1-1; DNA: TGTGCCAGCAGTTACACCCTCACAGTGAACACTGAAGCTTTCTTT; CDR3: CASSYTLTVNTEAFF
V: TRBV5-1; D: .; size: .; J: TRBJ2-5; DNA: TGCGCCAGCAGCCCCCGGGGGCCGGTACTCCAAGAGACCCAGTACTTC; CDR3: CASSPRGPVLQETQYF
V: TRBV7-9; D: .; size: .; J: TRBJ2-1; DNA: TGTGCCAGCAGCTTAGTTTTAGGCTTAGACAATGAGCAGTTCTTC; CDR3: CASSLVLGLDNEQFF
V: TRBV6-6; D: TRBD2; size: .; J: TRBJ2-7; DNA: TGTGCCAGCAGTTACCCCGGACTAGCCGACTACGAGCAGTACTTC; CDR3: CASSYPGLADYEQYF
V: TRBV25-1; D: .; size: .; J: TRBJ2-2; DNA: TGTGCCAGCAGCGCCAAGTTCGGGAAGGGTACCGGGGAGCTGTTTTTT; CDR3: CASSAKFGKGTGELFF
V: TRBV5-1; D: .; size: .; J: TRBJ1-1; DNA: TGCGCCAGCAGCCCGTGGACAGATAGCACTGAAGCTTTCTTT; CDR3: CASSPWTDSTEAFF
V: TRBV29-1; D: TRBD1; size: .; J: TRBJ2-3; DNA: TGCAGCGTTGAAGAGTGGAGACAGGGGGCGGGTCGGGATACGCAGTATTTT; CDR3: CSVEEWRQGAGRDTQYF
V: TRBV7-9; D: .; size: .; J: TRBJ2-4; DNA: TGTGCCAGCAGCCCGGCGCAGTCCAAAAACATTCAGTACTTC; CDR3: CASSPAQSKNIQYF
V: TRBV2; D: TRBD1; size: .; J: TRBJ2-1; DNA: TGTGCCAGCAGTAATGGACAGGGGGCGAATGAGCAGTTCTTC; CDR3: CASSNGQGANEQFF
V: TRBV4-1; D: .; size: .; J: TRBJ1-2; DNA: TGCGCCAGCAGCCAGGTAGGGACGAGCACCAATGGCTACACCTTC; CDR3: CASSQVGTSTNGYTF
V: TRBV7-3; D: TRBD1; size: .; J: TRBJ1-1; DNA: TGTGCCAGCAGCCCCGGACAGGGCACTGAAGCTTTCTTT; CDR3: CASSPGQGTEAFF
V: TRBV18; D: .; size: .; J: TRBJ2-1; DNA: TGTGCCAGCTCACCAGTATCTGGCGTTAGGATTGAGCAGTTCTTC; CDR3: CASSPVSGVRIEQFF
V: TRBV27; D: .; size: .; J: TRBJ2-7; DNA: TGTGCCAGCAGCCTCTCGATGGGCGGGAACTACGAGCAGTACTTC; CDR3: CASSLSMGGNYEQYF
V: TRBV27; D: .; size: .; J: TRBJ2-1; DNA: TGTGCCAGTTCTTCTAGCCACAATGAGCAGTTCTTC; CDR3: CASSSSHNEQFF
V: TRBV4-3; D: .; size: .; J: TRBJ2-7; DNA: TGCGCCAGCAGCCAAGGGGCTGACTACGAGCAGTACTTC; CDR3: CASSQGADYEQYF
V: TRBV7-9; D: .; size: .; J: TRBJ1-1; DNA: TGTGCCAGCAGCTTATGGTCACCTGAAGCTTTCTTT; CDR3: CASSLWSPEAFF
V: TRBV7-2; D: .; size: once; J: TRBJ2-7; DNA: TGTGCCAGCAGTTCAATCGGACAGCCCTACGAGCAGTACTTC; CDR3: CASSSIGQPYEQYF
V: TRBV10-3; D: .; size: .; J: TRBJ2-3; DNA: TGTGCCATCAGTGAGTCCAGGGGGGGCAGGGATAAAGATACGCAGTATTTT; CDR3: CAISESRGGRDKDTQYF
V: TRBV29-1; D: .; size: few; J: TRBJ1-4; DNA: TGCAGCGCTTCCCCCAGGGGTTCTAATGAAAAACTGTTTTTT; CDR3: CSASPRGSNEKLFF
V: TRBV18; D: TRBD1; size: .; J: TRBJ1-3; DNA: TGTGCCAGCTCACCCTACGGACAGGCGAACTCTGGAAACACCATATATTTT; CDR3: CASSPYGQANSGNTIYF
V: TRBV13; D: .; size: .; J: TRBJ1-1; DNA: TGTGCCAGCAGCTTAAACACAGAGAACACTGAAGCTTTCTTT; CDR3: CASSLNTENTEAFF
V: TRBV2; D: .; size: .; J: TRBJ2-7; DNA: TGTGCCAGCAGTGAGAGGCTGGGCGAGCAGTACTTC; CDR3: CASSERLGEQYF
V: TRBV13; D: .; size: .; J: TRBJ2-5; DNA: TGTGCCAGCAGCTTAGAAGCAAGCCAGACCCAGTACTTC; CDR3: CASSLEASQTQYF
V: TRBV27; D: .; size: .; J: TRBJ1-1; DNA: TGTGCCAGCAGTTTCGGCACTGAAGCTTTCTTT; CDR3: CASSFGTEAFF
V: TRBV6-5; D: TRBD1; size: .; J: TRBJ1-2; DNA: TGTGCCAGCAGTAAAGGACAGGGGGGAAGCTATGGCTACACCTTC; CDR3: CASSKGQGGSYGYTF
V: TRBV5-1; D: .; size: .; J: TRBJ1-4; DNA: TGCGCCAGCAGCATCGACTCCGGGACGGTAAATGAAAAACTGTTTTTT; CDR3: CASSIDSGTVNEKLFF
V: TRBV11-2; D: .; size: .; J: TRBJ2-6; DNA: TGTGCCAGCAGCCTCGGGGAAGGTCCGATCTCTGGGGCCAACGTCCTGACTTTC; CDR3: CASSLGEGPISGANVLTF